This TCR beta chain was sequenced in a study of cytomegalovirus exposure and HLA in healthy donors. Findings and caveats of the study: Within an earlier analysis, most TCR beta V segments proved productive either about 87% or about 30% of the time. Cytomegalovirus-associated status was assigned to approximately 160 TCR beta chains. V segments that were indistinguishable, TRBV6-2 and TRBV6-3 among them, were omitted from analysis.

The PCR ran on 60 Vbeta and 13 Jbeta primers. Sequenced by immunoSEQ multiplex PCR; TCRdb stores in-frame clones only, minus some. The sample gives about 150,000 clones, 65% to 85% of which show up once; 4% to 4.5% is in the top ten. This clone was picked up a small number of times. Antigen specificity is unknown. V was shortened by 0 bases and J by 5 bases, with 5 bases between the two germline ends. This CDR3 has 14 residues. Looked up from germline, CDR1 is LGHNA and CDR2 is YSLEER. The sequenced material came from PBMCs. V gene TRBV4-3 combines with J gene TRBJ1-6; D is undetermined. The clonotype comes from a middle-aged woman in good health and CMV-seropositive. Here the CDR3 DNA reads TGCGCCAGCAGCCAAGACGCTAATAATTCACCCCTCCACTTT. As protein: CASSQDANNSPLHF.